This record looks at one TCR beta chain sequence and its context. This sample is part of a study of blood T cell repertoires in COVID-19. The junction had 3 bases not matched to a gene; V was cut back by 6 bases and J by 1 base. CDR1 is MDHEN and CDR2 is SYDVKM in the germline V gene. The CDR3 totals 15 residues. The repertoire was sequenced with immunoSEQ multiplex PCR; TCRdb's copy has only in-frame clones and lacks some. The sample yields more than 300,000 clones, around 87% seen once. Sequences were obtained from peripheral blood. This receptor was taken from a woman younger than 45 with COVID-19, enrolled during active disease. This chain joins TRBV28 and TRBJ2-6; TRBD1 matches 7 bases. CDR3 DNA: TGTGCCAGCAGCCTGACAGGGTCTGGGGCCAACGTCCTGACTTTC. Translating it yields CASSLTGSGANVLTF.